The 8 T cell receptor beta chains below come from one sample, sequenced in a study of graft-versus-host responses after intestinal transplantation. Produced via immunoSEQ multiplex PCR; TCRdb's table is partial and in-frame only. This table has around 96,000 clones, roughly nine tenths appearing once. For these receptors, no antigen is known. The sample consisted of unstimulated CD4+ T cells sorted from spleen or lymph node cells, taken before intestinal transplant. Source of these receptors: a human donor who received an intestinal transplant.

The chain carries TRBV14 and TRBJ1-1, with D maybe TRBD1 (5 bases). With 4 bases removed from V and 1 base from J, the gap between germline ends came to 7 bases. This CDR3 spans 13 amino acids. The V gene's germline CDR1 is SGHDN and CDR2 FVKESK. CDR3 nucleotides: TGTGCCAGCAGCCTAACAGGGAACACTGAAGCTTTCTTT. Its protein product is CASSLTGNTEAFF.

CDR3 bases: TGTGCCAGCAGTGAATTTGGTAGGGGCCCCTCTGGGGCCAACGTCCTGACTTTC. Its protein is CASSEFGRGPSGANVLTF. The gene calls are TRBV25-1 and TRBJ2-6; weak D call: TRBD1 (5 bases). The CDR3 totals 18 residues. Germline V lookup: CDR1 MGHDK, CDR2 SYGVNS. V was shortened by 1 base and J by 0 bases, with 13 bases between the two germline ends. Using reference TRBV25-1 and TRBJ2-6 for the parts outside the CDR3, the full variable domain is EADIYQTPRYLVIGTGKKITLECSQTMGHDKMYWYQQDPGMELHLIHYSYGVNSTEKGDLSSESTVSRIRTEHFPLTLESARPSHTSQYLCASSEFGRGPSGANVLTFGAGSRLTVL.

The gene calls are TRBV4-3 and TRBJ1-5, with 8 nucleotides matching TRBD1. The J segment lost 6 bases and the V segment lost 1 base, leaving 2 bases of the junction unmatched. Germline V gene lookup returns CDR1 LGHNA and CDR2 YSLEER. This CDR3 is built from 14 residues. CDR3 sequence: CASSQADRVQPQHF. The CDR3 DNA reads TGCGCCAGCAGCCAAGCGGACAGGGTTCAGCCCCAGCATTTT.

This chain connects TRBV25-1 to TRBJ2-3; 7 bases match TRBD2. The germline V gene has CDR1 MGHDK and CDR2 SYGVNS. CDR3 length: 18 amino acids. The V segment lost 1 base and the J segment 4 bases; nucleotides outside the gene matches: 14. CDR3 nucleotides: TGTGCCAGCAGTGAATTGGGACGAGGCGGGAGAAACGCAGATACGCAGTATTTT. Protein sequence: CASSELGRGGRNADTQYF.

The chain is built from TRBV6-4 and TRBJ1-1, with 7 bases aligning to TRBD1. The CDR3 sequence is 16 residues long. Germline assignment: CDR1 MRHNA and CDR2 SNTAGT. J lost 3 bases, V lost 10 bases, and 17 bases had no gene match. The CDR3 DNA reads as TGTGCCACCCCTGGCTGGAGGGGGCGGAGGGACACTGAAGCTTTCTTT. Amino acid sequence: CATPGWRGRRDTEAFF.

This chain links TRBV6-5 with TRBJ2-5; D remains ambiguous. The CDR3 is made up of 16 amino acids. CDR1 and CDR2 from the germline V gene are MNHEY and SVGAGI. Trimming removed 2 bases from V and 0 bases from J, with 13 bases in between. CDR3 sequence: CASSYTFMEYQETQYF. The CDR3 DNA reads TGTGCCAGCAGTTACACATTTATGGAGTACCAAGAGACCCAGTACTTC.

This chain joins TRBV6-5 and TRBJ2-7; maybe TRBD1 (5 bases). Trimming stripped 4 bases from V and 2 bases from J, with 15 bases between. Germline V gene sequence: CDR1 MNHEY, CDR2 SVGAGI. The CDR3 has 15 amino acids. The CDR3 region is CASSSDTSIPYEQYF. In DNA, the CDR3 is TGTGCCAGCAGTTCGGACACTTCCATCCCCTACGAGCAGTACTTC.

The gene calls are TRBV19 and TRBJ1-1, with a weak D call TRBD1 (6 bases). The V gene lost 6 bases and the J gene lost 2 bases, with 13 bases spanning the gap. There are 14 residues in the CDR3. CDR1 is LNHDA and CDR2 is SQIVND in the germline V gene (reference sequence). The CDR3 is CASRRGRRNTEAFF. For the CDR3, the DNA is TGTGCCAGTAGGCGGGGGCGCCGAAACACTGAAGCTTTCTTT.